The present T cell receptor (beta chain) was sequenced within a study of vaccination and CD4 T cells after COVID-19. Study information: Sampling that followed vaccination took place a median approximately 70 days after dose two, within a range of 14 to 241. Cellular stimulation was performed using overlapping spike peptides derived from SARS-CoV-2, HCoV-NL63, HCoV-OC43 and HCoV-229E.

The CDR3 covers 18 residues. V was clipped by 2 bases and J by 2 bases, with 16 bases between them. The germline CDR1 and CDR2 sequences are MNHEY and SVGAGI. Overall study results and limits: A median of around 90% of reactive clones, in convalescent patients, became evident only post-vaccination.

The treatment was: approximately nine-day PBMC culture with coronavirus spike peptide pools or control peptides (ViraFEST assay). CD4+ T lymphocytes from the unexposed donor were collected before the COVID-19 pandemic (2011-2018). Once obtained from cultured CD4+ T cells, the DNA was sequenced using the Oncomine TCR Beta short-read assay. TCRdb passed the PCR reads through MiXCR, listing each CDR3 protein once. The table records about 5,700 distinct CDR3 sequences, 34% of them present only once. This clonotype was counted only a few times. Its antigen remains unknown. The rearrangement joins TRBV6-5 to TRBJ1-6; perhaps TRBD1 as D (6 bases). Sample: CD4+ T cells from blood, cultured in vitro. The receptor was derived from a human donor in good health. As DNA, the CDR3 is TGTGCCAGCAGTTACGAATGGGACAACCGAGCCTATAATTCACCCCTCCACTTT. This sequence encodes CASSYEWDNRAYNSPLHF.